These 11 T cell receptor beta chains were all obtained from the same sample, sequenced in a study of cytomegalovirus exposure and HLA in healthy donors. PCR amplification relied on 60 Vbeta primers (plus 13 Jbeta primers). The method was immunoSEQ multiplex PCR; TCRdb's version includes in-frame clones alone and lacks a portion of them. There are 90,000 to 110,000 clones in the sample; around 80% occur only once, and roughly 8.2% lies in the top ten. The sample consisted of PBMCs. The receptors stem from a man in his forties in good health and CMV-seropositive.

V and J are TRBV5-4 and TRBJ2-5; D perhaps matches TRBD2 (6 bases). This CDR3 contains 14 residues. The V end was cut by 4 bases, the J end by 0 bases, with 10 bases between. Germline lookup yields CDR1 SGHNT and CDR2 YYREEE (reference sequence). CDR3 residues: CASSMGTYQETQYF. CDR3 nucleotides: TGTGCCAGCAGCATGGGGACTTACCAAGAGACCCAGTACTTC.

This chain uses TRBV6-1 with TRBJ2-7, with no clear D. Germline assignment: CDR1 MNHNS and CDR2 SASEGT. V lost 4 bases and J 3 bases, leaving 7 bases between the germline ends. CDR3 length: 12 amino acids. The CDR3 nucleotides are TGTGCCAGCAGTGGGGCCTTCTACGAGCAGTACTTC. Amino acid sequence: CASSGAFYEQYF.

With respect to this clone: The junction and the germline gene differ at one end; a read error may be behind it. V is TRBV10-3 and J is TRBJ2-7; 10 bases line up with TRBD1. This CDR3 spans 13 amino acids. From germline, CDR1 is ENHRY and CDR2 SYGVKD. DNA of the CDR3: TGTGCCAGCAGTACGGGACAGGGGAACGAGCAGTACTTC. The encoded protein is CASSTGQGNEQYF.

V is TRBV6-4 and J is TRBJ1-5, with D possibly TRBD1 on 5 matching bases. V shed 4 bases and J shed 9 bases, with 13 bases lying between them. In germline, CDR1 is MRHNA, CDR2 SNTAGT. The CDR3 loop spans 13 amino acids. CDR3 loop: CASSVEQGSPQHF. For the CDR3, the DNA is TGTGCCAGCAGTGTAGAGCAGGGATCGCCCCAGCATTTT.

J is TRBJ2-5 and V is TRBV29-1, with 7 nucleotides matching TRBD1. V lost 1 base to trimming and J lost 1 base; unmatched junction nucleotides: 6. The germline V gene has CDR1 SQVTM and CDR2 ANQGSEA. The CDR3 is 15 amino acids. The CDR3 nucleotides are TGCAGCGTTGAAGCTCTTGGGACAGTCCAAGAGACCCAGTACTTC. Residues: CSVEALGTVQETQYF.

The chain recombines TRBV18 with TRBJ1-5, with 8 bases identical to TRBD1. The CDR3 runs 17 residues. The trim removed 7 bases at V and 2 bases at J, leaving 13 bases unmatched. Germline V gives CDR1 KGHSH, CDR2 LQKENI. The CDR3 is CASLPDRVRHGNQPQHF. The CDR3 DNA sequence: TGTGCCAGCTTACCGGACAGGGTCAGGCATGGCAATCAGCCCCAGCATTTT.

The gene calls are TRBV4-3 and TRBJ1-2; D uncertain. The V gene's germline CDR1 is LGHNA and CDR2 YSLEER. Between the trimmed V and J ends, which lost 2 bases and 4 bases, there was a span of 14 bases. This CDR3 spans 15 amino acids. The CDR3 reads CASSQKGALSYGYTF. The CDR3 coding sequence is TGCGCCAGCAGCCAAAAGGGAGCCCTAAGCTATGGCTACACCTTC.

The chain employs TRBV5-4 and TRBJ2-1; TRBD2 agrees at 9 bases. CDR1 and CDR2 from the germline V gene are SGHNT and YYREEE (reference sequence). V dropped 4 bases and J dropped 3; count of bases not matched to a gene: 5. CDR3 length: 15 residues. CDR3 coding DNA: TGTGCCAGCAGCCTCACTAGCGGGCTCTACAATGAGCAGTTCTTC. Translation: CASSLTSGLYNEQFF.

The rearrangement uses TRBV5-4 and TRBJ2-2; D ambiguous. Germline V gene data show CDR1 as SGHNT and CDR2 as YYREEE (reference sequence). V lost 2 bases, J lost 1 base, and 3 bases lay in between. This CDR3 comprises 13 residues. As DNA, the CDR3 is TGTGCCAGCAGCTTTCAGAACACCGGGGAGCTGTTTTTT. Translated, it gives CASSFQNTGELFF.

This clone was detected once. The chain combines TRBV6-5 with TRBJ2-3, with D unresolved. V gave up 6 bases and J gave up 4 bases, with 11 bases separating them. Germline V gene sequence: CDR1 MNHEY, CDR2 SVGAGI. The CDR3 consists of 13 residues. CDR3: CASSSDSADTQYF. The DNA for the CDR3 is TGTGCCAGCAGCTCCGACTCCGCAGATACGCAGTATTTT.

The rearrangement uses TRBV6-5 and TRBJ1-6; tentatively, D is TRBD1 (6 bases). Deletions cut 2 bases from V and 5 bases from J, with 10 bases between. The CDR3 contains 15 residues. Germline CDR1 and CDR2: MNHEY and SVGAGI. Here the CDR3 reads CASSYGGGDNSPLHF. CDR3 DNA: TGTGCCAGCAGTTACGGAGGGGGGGATAATTCACCCCTCCACTTT.